Described below is a single TCR beta chain sequence and its context. As yet, its antigen is unknown. The data are from a study of T cell responses to AZD1222 COVID-19 vaccine. Study-wide points: A reported finding is that nearly half of spike-specific TCRs target unmutated variant regions. In a largely white British group with more females than males, clonal diversity was possibly underestimated. Baseline antibody screening turned up just a handful of seropositive AZD1222 recipients.

The assay was immunoSEQ multiplex PCR, and TCRdb's table has in-frame clones only and misses some. In the table there are approximately 150,000 clones, 88% of which are singletons. Per the germline V gene, CDR1 is SGHDN and CDR2 is FVKESK. The CDR3 consists of 14 residues. Trimming stripped 4 bases from V and 8 bases from J, with 14 bases between. The V gene is TRBV14, the J gene TRBJ2-2, with D unresolved. The clonotype comes from an adult in good health. The sample was peripheral blood, taken on day 0 of AZD1222 vaccination. The CDR3 sequence is CASSLRAYTGELFF. The CDR3 DNA reads as TGTGCCAGCAGCCTCAGAGCCTATACGGGGGAGCTGTTTTTT.